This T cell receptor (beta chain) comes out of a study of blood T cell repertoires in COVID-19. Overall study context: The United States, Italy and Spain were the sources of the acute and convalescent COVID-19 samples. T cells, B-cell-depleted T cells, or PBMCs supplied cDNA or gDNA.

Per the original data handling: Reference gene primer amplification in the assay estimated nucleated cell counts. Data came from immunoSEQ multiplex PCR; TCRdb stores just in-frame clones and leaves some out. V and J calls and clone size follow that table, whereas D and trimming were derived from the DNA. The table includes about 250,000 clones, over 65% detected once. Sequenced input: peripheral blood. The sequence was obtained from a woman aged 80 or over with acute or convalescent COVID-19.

CDR3: CASSPRGSGRASNTGELFF. The CDR3 DNA reads TGTGCCAGTAGCCCCCGGGGTAGCGGGAGGGCCTCGAACACCGGGGAGCTGTTTTTT. This chain links TRBV19 with TRBJ2-2; 11 bases line up with TRBD2. There are 19 residues in the CDR3. Unmatched junction bases numbered 12, after V lost 6 bases and J lost 0 bases. Looked up from germline, CDR1 is LNHDA and CDR2 is SQIVND (reference sequence). The whole variable domain, filled in from reference TRBV19 and TRBJ2-2, reads DGGITQSPKYLFRKEGQNVTLSCEQNLNHDAMYWYRQDPGQGLRLIYYSQIVNDFQKGDIAEGYSVSREKKESFPLTVTSAQKNPTAFYLCASSPRGSGRASNTGELFFGEGSRLTVL.